The 22 T cell receptor beta chains listed next were all sequenced from one sample in a study of technical replicates of blood from a handful of donors. Assay: immunoSEQ multiplex PCR; the TCRdb copy retains only in-frame clones and omits some. The sample consists of tens of thousands of clones, 93% of them appearing once. The specimen was T cells isolated from PBMCs. Receptors originate from a human donor in good health.

This chain connects TRBV6-1 to TRBJ1-5; TRBD1 matches at 9 bases. This CDR3 contains 15 residues. With V trimmed by 7 bases and J by 4 bases, 8 bases remained unmatched. The germline V gene encodes CDR1 MNHNS and CDR2 SASEGT. The CDR3 DNA follows: TGTGCCAGCACCGGGGGACAGGGAGTGAATCAGCCCCAGCATTTT. Translating it yields CASTGGQGVNQPQHF.

The chain joins TRBV7-8 to TRBJ2-7; the match to TRBD2 covers 7 bases. The CDR3 is 15 residues long. Germline values: CDR1 SGHVS, CDR2 FQNEAQ. Trimming cost V 5 bases and J 2 bases; bases outside gene matches: 9. The chain's CDR3 is CASSPQRGLTYEQYF. The CDR3 nucleotides read TGTGCCAGCAGCCCGCAGCGGGGACTAACCTACGAGCAGTACTTC.

The genes are TRBV19 and TRBJ2-2; TRBD1 aligns across 7 bases. J lost 0 bases, V lost 6 bases, and 4 bases had no gene match. This CDR3 spans 15 amino acids. Germline V gene sequence: CDR1 LNHDA, CDR2 SQIVND (reference sequence). CDR3 region: CASRRQGPNTGELFF. For the CDR3, the DNA is TGTGCCAGTAGGAGACAGGGACCGAACACCGGGGAGCTGTTTTTT.

The chain uses TRBV11-2 and TRBJ2-7, with TRBD1 matching over 8 bases. V lost 1 base to trimming and J lost 2 bases; unmatched junction nucleotides: 10. Looked up from germline, CDR1 is SGHAT and CDR2 is FQNNGV. The CDR3 sequence is 17 residues long. The CDR3 loop is CASSLGSWGTGAYEQYF. The CDR3 DNA reads TGTGCCAGCAGCTTAGGTAGTTGGGGGACAGGTGCCTACGAGCAGTACTTC.

This clone was seen more than once but under ten times. V is TRBV6-6 and J is TRBJ1-2; D might be TRBD1 (5 bases). The CDR3 loop spans 12 amino acids. From germline, CDR1 is MNHNY and CDR2 SVGAGI (reference sequence). V lost 7 bases to trimming and J lost 5 bases, with 11 bases between them. CDR3 coding DNA: TGTGCCAGCAAGAGGGAGGGGTATGGCTACACCTTC. Residues: CASKREGYGYTF.

This chain connects TRBV7-9 to TRBJ2-5, with 9 bases aligning to TRBD2. Germline V gives CDR1 SEHNR, CDR2 FQNEAQ (reference sequence). This CDR3 is 15 amino acids long. V shed 3 bases and J 3 bases; nucleotides not matched to a gene: 5. CDR3 in amino acids: CASSFLAGQKETQYF. For the CDR3, the DNA is TGTGCCAGCAGCTTCCTAGCGGGGCAAAAAGAGACCCAGTACTTC.

J is TRBJ1-5 and V is TRBV11-2; D gene unclear. The V gene's germline CDR1 is SGHAT and CDR2 FQNNGV. This CDR3 is built from 13 residues. V lost 3 bases and J lost 4, with 7 bases in between. CDR3 sequence: CASSFGVNQPQHF. In DNA form, the CDR3 reads TGTGCCAGCAGCTTCGGGGTAAATCAGCCCCAGCATTTT.

This chain connects TRBV20-1 to TRBJ1-2, with unresolved D. From germline, CDR1 is DFQATT and CDR2 SNEGSKA (reference sequence). The CDR3 sequence is 11 residues long. The CDR3 DNA is TGCAGCGTTAGAGCTGAGGATGGCTACACCTTC. Its translation: CSVRAEDGYTF.

This chain connects TRBV27 to TRBJ2-7; 11 bases are a match to TRBD2. The CDR3 covers 15 residues. Germline V gene sequence: CDR1 MNHEY, CDR2 SMNVEV (reference sequence). V shed 5 bases, J shed 3 bases, and the junction held 6 bases outside the gene matches. This CDR3 is CASSPRGTSGYEQYF. Here the CDR3 DNA reads TGTGCCAGCAGTCCTCGGGGGACTAGCGGCTACGAGCAGTACTTC.

V and J are TRBV10-3 and TRBJ2-7, with TRBD2 matching over 8 bases. J was trimmed by 2 bases and V by 11 bases; bases with no gene match: 11. Germline V gene lookup returns CDR1 ENHRY and CDR2 SYGVKD. The CDR3 extends over 14 amino acids. CDR3 in DNA: TGTGCCTCAACGCCGGGACTAGGTCCCTACGAGCAGTACTTC. It encodes CASTPGLGPYEQYF.

The chain uses TRBV7-9 and TRBJ2-1, with D perhaps matching TRBD2 (7 bases). CDR1 is SEHNR and CDR2 is FQNEAQ in the germline V gene (reference sequence). This CDR3 spans 12 amino acids. Trimming removed 1 base at V and 16 bases at J, with 14 bases between. Here the CDR3 reads CASSLEGGREFF. The CDR3 DNA follows: TGTGCCAGCAGCTTAGAGGGGGGGAGAGAATTCTTC.

V is TRBV4-1 and J is TRBJ2-7; D possibly corresponds to TRBD1 (6 bases). V lost 0 bases to trimming and J lost 4 bases, with 13 bases between them. Germline loops: CDR1 MGHRA, CDR2 YSYEKL. This CDR3 contains 15 residues. CDR3 sequence (DNA): TGCGCCAGCAGCCAAGATGGCAGGGGTCGGTACGAGCAGTACTTC. It codes for CASSQDGRGRYEQYF.

The V gene is TRBV19, the J gene TRBJ1-1; D call uncertain. CDR3 length: 13 residues. Trimming cost V 9 bases and J 1 base, with 12 bases left between them. Per germline, CDR1 LNHDA and CDR2 SQIVND (reference sequence). The CDR3 region has the DNA TGTGCCAGCCTCTGGGCAGCGAACACTGAAGCTTTCTTT. Protein sequence: CASLWAANTEAFF.

The chain employs TRBV7-9 and TRBJ1-1, with D tentatively TRBD1 (6 bases). From germline, CDR1 is SEHNR and CDR2 FQNEAQ (reference sequence). The CDR3 sequence is 13 residues long. Trimming took 5 bases from V and 5 from J, leaving 12 bases between them. CDR3 bases: TGTGCCAGCAGCGGGGGGAGGGGGACTGAAGCTTTCTTT. Its protein product is CASSGGRGTEAFF.

J is TRBJ2-5 and V is TRBV5-3; 12 bases are shared with TRBD2. TRBV5-3 falls under the ORF class, with uncertain function. The CDR3 contains 18 residues. With V trimmed by 5 bases and J by 5 bases, 16 bases remained unmatched. CDR3 nucleotides: TGTGCCAGAAGGCTGACAAAGGAGACTAGCGGGAGTTGGGAGACCCAGTACTTC. Encoded protein: CARRLTKETSGSWETQYF.

V gene TRBV25-1 combines with J gene TRBJ2-2; 10 bases are shared with TRBD2. The ends lost 4 bases at V and 7 bases at J; junction bases unmatched: 3. Germline-derived CDR1 and CDR2 are MGHDK and SYGVNS. The CDR3 is 14 residues long. The CDR3 is CASSAGLAIGELFF. The CDR3 nucleotides read TGTGCCAGCAGTGCGGGACTAGCGATCGGGGAGCTGTTTTTT.

The chain couples TRBV7-9 to TRBJ2-1; 8 bases line up with TRBD2. The trim removed 1 base at V and 3 bases at J, leaving 8 bases unmatched. The CDR3 spans 17 residues. Germline V gene data show CDR1 as SEHNR and CDR2 as FQNEAQ (reference sequence). The CDR3: CASSLDPGGGYYNEQFF. CDR3 sequence (DNA): TGTGCCAGCAGCTTAGACCCCGGGGGGGGCTACTACAATGAGCAGTTCTTC.

The V and J genes are TRBV2 and TRBJ2-4; D not certain. The germline V gene has CDR1 SNHLY and CDR2 FYNNEI. This CDR3 region has 11 residues. V shed 6 bases and J shed 5 bases, with 5 bases lying between them. DNA of the CDR3: TGTGCCAGCAGAGAGGAAAACATTCAGTACTTC. Protein sequence: CASREENIQYF.

The chain employs TRBV4-1 and TRBJ2-7, with TRBD2 identical over 11 bases. After removal of 3 bases from V and 2 bases from J, the junction contained 9 bases not matched to a gene. The CDR3 is 17 residues long. The germline CDR1 and CDR2 sequences are MGHRA and YSYEKL. The CDR3 DNA reads as TGCGCCAGCAGCCATCCCCGAACTAGCGGGGGACCCTACGAGCAGTACTTC. This translates into CASSHPRTSGGPYEQYF.

The CDR3 DNA sequence: TGCGCCAGCAGCCCCGGGGGTGGGAGCACTGAAGCTTTCTTT. It specifies CASSPGGGSTEAFF. The rearrangement links TRBV4-1 to TRBJ1-1, with a tentative D call TRBD1 (5 bases). The CDR3 consists of 14 residues. Germline values: CDR1 MGHRA, CDR2 YSYEKL. The V end lost 4 bases, the J end lost 4 bases, and 13 bases lay between the germline ends.

This clone was counted a single time. The chain uses TRBV6-6 and TRBJ1-1, with D perhaps matching TRBD1 (5 bases). This CDR3 comprises 16 residues. Trimming removed 2 bases at V and 4 bases at J, with 17 bases between. The germline CDR1 and CDR2 sequences are MNHNY and SVGAGI (reference sequence). The CDR3 nucleotides are TGTGCCAGCAGTTACGGTGGGGCGGCCTCGAGCACTGAAGCTTTCTTT. As protein: CASSYGGAASSTEAFF.

The genes are TRBV10-1 and TRBJ2-7; possibly TRBD1 for D (6 bases). The CDR3 loop spans 15 amino acids. V was cut by 0 bases and J by 2 bases, with 11 bases left in between. Per germline, CDR1 WNHNN and CDR2 SYGVQD (reference sequence). Here the CDR3 reads CASSESGTPPYEQYF. The CDR3 nucleotides read TGCGCCAGCAGTGAGTCAGGGACACCCCCCTACGAGCAGTACTTC.